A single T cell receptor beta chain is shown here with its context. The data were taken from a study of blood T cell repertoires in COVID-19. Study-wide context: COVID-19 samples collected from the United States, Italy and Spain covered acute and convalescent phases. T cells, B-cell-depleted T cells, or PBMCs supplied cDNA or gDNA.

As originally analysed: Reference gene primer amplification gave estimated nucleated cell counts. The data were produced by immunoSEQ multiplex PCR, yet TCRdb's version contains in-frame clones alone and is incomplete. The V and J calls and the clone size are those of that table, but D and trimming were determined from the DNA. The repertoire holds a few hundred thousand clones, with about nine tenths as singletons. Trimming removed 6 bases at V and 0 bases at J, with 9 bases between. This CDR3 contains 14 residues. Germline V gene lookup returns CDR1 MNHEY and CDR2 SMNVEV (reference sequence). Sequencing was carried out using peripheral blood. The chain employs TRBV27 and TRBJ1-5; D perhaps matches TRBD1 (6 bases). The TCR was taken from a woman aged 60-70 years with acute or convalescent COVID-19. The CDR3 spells CASRGAGSNQPQHF. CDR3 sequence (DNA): TGTGCCAGCAGGGGGGCGGGTAGCAATCAGCCCCAGCATTTT.